The sequence of this TCR beta chain was determined in a study of cytomegalovirus exposure and HLA in healthy donors. Study conclusions and caveats: Most of the TCR beta V segments (in an earlier analysis) were productive either about 87% or about 30% of the time. Likely technical artifact: a cluster of highly shared sequence variants. Many donors carried some public TCRs, although rarity characterized most TCR sequences.

Trimming took 0 bases from V and 7 from J; bases not matched to a gene: 9. The CDR3 covers 18 residues. Germline V gene data show CDR1 as LNHNV and CDR2 as YYDKDF (reference sequence). With 60 Vbeta and 13 Jbeta primers, the PCR was carried out. The data were produced by immunoSEQ multiplex PCR, yet TCRdb's version contains in-frame clones alone and is incomplete. This sample has around 90,000 clones, with approximately 86% found just once. Notes on this clone: Its antigen is currently unknown.

The chain is built from TRBV15 and TRBJ1-4, with 12 positions matching TRBD1. The source material was PBMCs. The origin of this receptor is a man aged 30 to 45 in good health and CMV-seropositive. The DNA for the CDR3 is TGTGCCACCAGCAGAGACTCGGGACAGGGGGCGCTTTCTGAAAAACTGTTTTTT. Amino acids: CATSRDSGQGALSEKLFF.